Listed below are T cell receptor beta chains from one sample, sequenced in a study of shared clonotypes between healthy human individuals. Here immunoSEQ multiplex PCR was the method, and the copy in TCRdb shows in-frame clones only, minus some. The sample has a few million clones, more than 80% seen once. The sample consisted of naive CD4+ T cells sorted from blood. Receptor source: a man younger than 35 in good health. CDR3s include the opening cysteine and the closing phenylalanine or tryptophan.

CDR3: CASSEEGGFRYGYTF
length: 15
V: TRBV6-1

CDR3: CASSQVYGYTF
length: 11
V: TRBV7-2

CDR3: CASSLQGAGELFF
length: 13
V: TRBV11-2

CDR3: CASSWGRASGDYEQYF
length: 16
V: TRBV5-6

CDR3: CASGRGLAGDSEQFF
length: 15
V: TRBV6-5

CDR3: CASSPPTGAATDTQYF
length: 16
V: TRBV5-6

CDR3: CASSFEPGSAQNEQFF
length: 16
V: TRBV7-2

CDR3: CATQGALNEKLFF
length: 13
V: TRBV19

CDR3: CASSPIGRNYGYTF
length: 14
V: TRBV27

CDR3: CASSRLADRETQYF
length: 14
V: TRBV11-2

CDR3: CASSLGDRTLYEQYF
length: 15
V: TRBV7-8

CDR3: CSSSGTDTQYF
length: 11
V: TRBV29-1

CDR3: CASSDGRRGSPLHF
length: 14
V: TRBV6-1

CDR3: CSVDAGQGGYEQYF
length: 14
V: TRBV29-1

CDR3: CASTPGQGSSEQYF
length: 14
V: TRBV5-1

CDR3: CSVELAGAQETQYF
length: 14
V: TRBV29-1

CDR3: CASSSGSPIQETQYF
length: 15
V: TRBV5-5

CDR3: CASSFGDFRFAEAFF
length: 15
V: TRBV11-2

CDR3: CASSQQSEQFF
length: 11
V: TRBV13

CDR3: CASSELGQNTGELFF
length: 15
V: TRBV2

CDR3: CASSGARGPGGEQYF
length: 15
V: TRBV5-8

CDR3: CASSQAGKADTQYF
length: 14
V: TRBV4-1

CDR3: CASSPGGGYTEAFF
length: 14
V: TRBV18